The rows below give T cell receptor beta chains drawn from one sample of a study of T cell responses to AZD1222 COVID-19 vaccine. The data were produced by immunoSEQ multiplex PCR, yet TCRdb's version contains in-frame clones alone and is incomplete. This table holds about 50,000 clones, around nine tenths found once. The starting material was peripheral blood, obtained on day 0 of AZD1222 vaccination. These receptors were obtained from an adult in good health. The CDR3 runs from the conserved cysteine through the conserved F or W. D genes are given only for firm matches. Expanded clones get a size class; other rows say once, few or many, or leave the size out.

size	V	D	CDR3
.	TRBV27	TRBD1	CASRGGTGTLGSNQPQHF
.	TRBV11-2	.	CASSLGGGAGETQYF
.	TRBV4-2	.	CASSPRRAQGEKLFF
.	TRBV28	.	CASSPPSGGAPEAFF
.	TRBV2	.	CASRGDIYGYTF
.	TRBV29-1	.	CSVEDIQGQPNTEAFF
once	TRBV30	TRBD1	CAWIRPDRGWYGYTF
.	TRBV6-5	TRBD1	CASSSPGQTTEETQYF
.	TRBV7-3	.	CASSLGPSYEQYF
many	TRBV29-1	TRBD1	CSASTQQGSEQFF